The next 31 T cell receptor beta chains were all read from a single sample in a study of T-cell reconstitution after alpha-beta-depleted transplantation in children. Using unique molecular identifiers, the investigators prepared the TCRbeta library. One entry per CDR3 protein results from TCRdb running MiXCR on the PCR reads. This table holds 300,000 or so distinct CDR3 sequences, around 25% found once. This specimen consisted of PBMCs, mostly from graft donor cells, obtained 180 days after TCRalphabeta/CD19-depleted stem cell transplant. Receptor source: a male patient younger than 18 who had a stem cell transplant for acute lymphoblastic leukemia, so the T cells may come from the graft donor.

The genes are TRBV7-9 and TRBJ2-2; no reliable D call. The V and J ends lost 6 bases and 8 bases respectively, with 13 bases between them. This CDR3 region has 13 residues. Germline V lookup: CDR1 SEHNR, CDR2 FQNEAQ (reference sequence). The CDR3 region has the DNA TGTGCCAGCAGGATAATAGGGCTTGGGGAGCTGTTTTTT. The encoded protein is CASRIIGLGELFF.

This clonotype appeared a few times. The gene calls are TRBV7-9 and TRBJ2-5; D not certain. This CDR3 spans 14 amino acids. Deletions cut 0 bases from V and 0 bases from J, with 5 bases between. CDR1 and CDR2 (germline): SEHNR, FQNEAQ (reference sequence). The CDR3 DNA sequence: TGTGCCAGCAGCTTAGCGAGCAACCAAGAGACCCAGTACTTC. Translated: CASSLASNQETQYF.

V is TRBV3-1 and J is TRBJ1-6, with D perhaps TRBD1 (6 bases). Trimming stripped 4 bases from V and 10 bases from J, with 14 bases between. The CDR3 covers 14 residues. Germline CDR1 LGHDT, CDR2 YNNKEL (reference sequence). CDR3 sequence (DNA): TGTGCCAGCAGCCCCTGGGGGGCTGGGTCACCCCTCCACTTT. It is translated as CASSPWGAGSPLHF.

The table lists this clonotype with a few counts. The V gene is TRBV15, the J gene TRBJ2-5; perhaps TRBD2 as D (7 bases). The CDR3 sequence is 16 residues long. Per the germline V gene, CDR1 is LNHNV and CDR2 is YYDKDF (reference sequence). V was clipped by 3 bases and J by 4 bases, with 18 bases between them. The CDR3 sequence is CATSRDGGLGRETQYF. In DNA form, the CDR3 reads TGTGCCACCAGCAGGGACGGGGGGCTAGGTCGAGAGACCCAGTACTTC.

CDR3 in DNA: TGTGCCAGCAGCGCCCCCGGTTTCAGCAATGAGCAGTTCTTC. This encodes CASSAPGFSNEQFF. V is TRBV9 and J is TRBJ2-1; D gene unclear. Germline V gives CDR1 SGDLS, CDR2 YYNGEE. Trimming left V 3 bases short and J 6 bases short, with 13 bases between. This CDR3 has 14 residues.

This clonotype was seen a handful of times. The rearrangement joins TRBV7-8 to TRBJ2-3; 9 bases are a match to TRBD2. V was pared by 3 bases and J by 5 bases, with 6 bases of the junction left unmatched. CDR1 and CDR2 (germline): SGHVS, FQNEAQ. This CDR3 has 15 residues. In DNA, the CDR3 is TGTGCCAGCAGCTTGTCGCTAGCGGGACGAGATACGCAGTATTTT. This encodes CASSLSLAGRDTQYF.

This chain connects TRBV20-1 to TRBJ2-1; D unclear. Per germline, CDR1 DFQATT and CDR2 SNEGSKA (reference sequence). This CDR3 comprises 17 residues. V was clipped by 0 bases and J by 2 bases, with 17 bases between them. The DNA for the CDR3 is TGCAGTGCTAGAGATCTGGGCAGACACCTAACCTACAATGAGCAGTTCTTC. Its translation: CSARDLGRHLTYNEQFF.

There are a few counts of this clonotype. The chain's CDR3 is CASSVAVYNSPLHF. The DNA of the CDR3 is TGTGCCAGCAGCGTAGCGGTTTATAATTCACCCCTCCACTTT. This chain uses TRBV9 with TRBJ1-6; D is unclear. This CDR3 region has 14 residues. Germline CDR1 and CDR2: SGDLS and YYNGEE. The V end was cut by 0 bases, the J end by 4 bases, with 5 bases between.

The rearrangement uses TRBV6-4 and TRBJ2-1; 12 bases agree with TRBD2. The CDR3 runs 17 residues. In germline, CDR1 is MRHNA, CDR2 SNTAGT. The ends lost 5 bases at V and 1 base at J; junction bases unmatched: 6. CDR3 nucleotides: TGTGCCAGCAGTCGACTAGCGGGAGATGGGTCCTACAATGAGCAGTTCTTC. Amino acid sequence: CASSRLAGDGSYNEQFF.

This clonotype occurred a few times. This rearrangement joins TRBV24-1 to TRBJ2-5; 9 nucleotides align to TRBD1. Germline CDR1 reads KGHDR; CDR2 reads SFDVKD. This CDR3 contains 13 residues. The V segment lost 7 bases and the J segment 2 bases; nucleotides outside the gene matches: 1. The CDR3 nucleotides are TGTGCCACCAGACAGGGGGCTCAAGAGACCCAGTACTTC. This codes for CATRQGAQETQYF.

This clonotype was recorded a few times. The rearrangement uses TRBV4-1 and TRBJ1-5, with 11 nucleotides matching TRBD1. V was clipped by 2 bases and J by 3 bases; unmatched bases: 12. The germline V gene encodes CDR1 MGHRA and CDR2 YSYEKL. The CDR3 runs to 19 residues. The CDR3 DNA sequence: TGCGCCAGCAGCCAACCGGGACAGGGGGATCTTTGGATCAATCAGCCCCAGCATTTT. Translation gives CASSQPGQGDLWINQPQHF.

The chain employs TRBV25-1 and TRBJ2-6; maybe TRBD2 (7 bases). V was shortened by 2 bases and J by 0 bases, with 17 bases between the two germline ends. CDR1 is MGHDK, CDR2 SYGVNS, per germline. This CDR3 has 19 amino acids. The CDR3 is CASSEEGGFPLSGANVLTF. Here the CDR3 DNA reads TGTGCCAGCAGTGAAGAGGGGGGGTTCCCTCTCTCTGGGGCCAACGTCCTGACTTTC.

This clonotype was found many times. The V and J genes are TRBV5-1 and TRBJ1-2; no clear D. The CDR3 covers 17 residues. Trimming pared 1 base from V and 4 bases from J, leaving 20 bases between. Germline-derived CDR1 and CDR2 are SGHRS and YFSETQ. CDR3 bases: TGCGCCAGCAGCTTGCGAATTGATTCACAGATCCTCTATGGCTACACCTTC. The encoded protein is CASSLRIDSQILYGYTF.

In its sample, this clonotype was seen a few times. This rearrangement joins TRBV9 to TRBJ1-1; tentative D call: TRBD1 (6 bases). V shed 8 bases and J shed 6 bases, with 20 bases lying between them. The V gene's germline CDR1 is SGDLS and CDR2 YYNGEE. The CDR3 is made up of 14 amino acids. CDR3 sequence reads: CASGEGGAQAEAFF. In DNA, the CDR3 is TGTGCCAGTGGAGAGGGGGGGGCACAAGCTGAAGCTTTCTTT.

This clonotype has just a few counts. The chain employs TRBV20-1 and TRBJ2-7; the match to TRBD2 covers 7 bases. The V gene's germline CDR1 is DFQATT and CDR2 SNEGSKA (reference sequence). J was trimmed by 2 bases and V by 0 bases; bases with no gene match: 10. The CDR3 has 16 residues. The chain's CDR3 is CSARDLTSPGPYEQYF. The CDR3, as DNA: TGCAGTGCTAGAGACTTGACTAGCCCCGGACCCTACGAGCAGTACTTC.

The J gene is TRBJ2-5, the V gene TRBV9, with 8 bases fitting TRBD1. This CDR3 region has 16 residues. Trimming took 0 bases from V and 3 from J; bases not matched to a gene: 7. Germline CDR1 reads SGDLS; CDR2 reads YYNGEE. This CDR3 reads CASSVAGGTGEETQYF. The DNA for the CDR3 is TGTGCCAGCAGCGTAGCGGGCGGGACAGGCGAAGAGACCCAGTACTTC.

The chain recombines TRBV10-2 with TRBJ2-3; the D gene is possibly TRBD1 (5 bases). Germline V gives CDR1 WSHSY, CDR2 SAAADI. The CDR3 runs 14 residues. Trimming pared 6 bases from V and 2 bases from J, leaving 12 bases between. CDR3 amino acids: CASRDSLDTDTQYF. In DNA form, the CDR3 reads TGCGCCAGCAGAGACAGCTTAGACACAGATACGCAGTATTTT.

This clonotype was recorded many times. The CDR3 protein is CASRQSSTNEKLFF. The CDR3 DNA is TGTGCCAGTCGACAGAGCTCAACTAATGAAAAACTGTTTTTT. The genes are TRBV10-3 and TRBJ1-4; D might be TRBD1 (5 bases). The ends were cut back, 10 bases at V and 0 bases at J, with 12 bases in the middle. Germline-derived CDR1 and CDR2 are ENHRY and SYGVKD. CDR3 length equals 14 residues.

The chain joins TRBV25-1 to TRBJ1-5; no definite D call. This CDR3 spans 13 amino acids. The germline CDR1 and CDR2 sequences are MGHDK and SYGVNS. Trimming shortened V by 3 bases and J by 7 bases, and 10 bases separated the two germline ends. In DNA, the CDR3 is TGTGCCAGCAGTGATGGGCGGCAACAGCCCCAGCATTTT. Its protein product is CASSDGRQQPQHF.

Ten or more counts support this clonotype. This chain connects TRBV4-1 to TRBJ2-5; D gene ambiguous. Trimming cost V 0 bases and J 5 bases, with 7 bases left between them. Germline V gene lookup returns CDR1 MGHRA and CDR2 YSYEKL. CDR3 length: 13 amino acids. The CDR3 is CASSQDGRETQYF. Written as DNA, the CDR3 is TGCGCCAGCAGCCAAGATGGGCGGGAGACCCAGTACTTC.

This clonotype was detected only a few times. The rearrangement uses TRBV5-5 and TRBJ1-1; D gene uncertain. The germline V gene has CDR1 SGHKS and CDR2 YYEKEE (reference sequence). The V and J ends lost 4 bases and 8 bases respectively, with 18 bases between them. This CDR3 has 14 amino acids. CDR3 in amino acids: CASSRTQYRMEAFF. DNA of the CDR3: TGTGCCAGCAGCCGCACTCAGTATCGGATGGAAGCTTTCTTT.

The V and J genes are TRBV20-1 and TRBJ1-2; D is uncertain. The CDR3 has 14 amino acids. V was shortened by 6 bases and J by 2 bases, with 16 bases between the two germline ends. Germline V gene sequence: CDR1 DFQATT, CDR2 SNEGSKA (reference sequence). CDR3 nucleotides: TGCAGTGCCAGACGAGGAGCTACCAACTATGGCTACACCTTC. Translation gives CSARRGATNYGYTF.

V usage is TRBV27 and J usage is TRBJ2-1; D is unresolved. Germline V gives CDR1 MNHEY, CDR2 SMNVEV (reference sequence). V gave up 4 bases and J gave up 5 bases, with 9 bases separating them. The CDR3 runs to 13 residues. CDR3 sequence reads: CASSWNSHNEQFF. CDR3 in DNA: TGTGCCAGCAGTTGGAACAGTCACAATGAGCAGTTCTTC.

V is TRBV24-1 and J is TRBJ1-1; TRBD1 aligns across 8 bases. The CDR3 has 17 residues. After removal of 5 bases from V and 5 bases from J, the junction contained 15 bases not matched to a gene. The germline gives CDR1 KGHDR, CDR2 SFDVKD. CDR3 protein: CATSASNPPTGGTEAFF. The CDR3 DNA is TGTGCCACCAGTGCCTCTAATCCACCAACAGGGGGGACTGAAGCTTTCTTT.

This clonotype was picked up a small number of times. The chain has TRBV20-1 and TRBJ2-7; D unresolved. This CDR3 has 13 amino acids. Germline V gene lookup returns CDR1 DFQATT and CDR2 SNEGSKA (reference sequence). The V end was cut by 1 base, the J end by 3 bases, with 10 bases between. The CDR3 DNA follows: TGCAGTGCTAGAGCGGGCAGGTACTACGAGCAGTACTTC. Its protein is CSARAGRYYEQYF.

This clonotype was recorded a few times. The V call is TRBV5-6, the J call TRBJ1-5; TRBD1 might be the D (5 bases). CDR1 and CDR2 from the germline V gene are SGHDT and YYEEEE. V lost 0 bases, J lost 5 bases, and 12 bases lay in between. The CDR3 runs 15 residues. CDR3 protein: CASSLAGQGDQPQHF. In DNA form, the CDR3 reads TGTGCCAGCAGCTTGGCCGGGCAGGGAGATCAGCCCCAGCATTTT.

CDR3 sequence: CASSPDRRDYGYTF. The CDR3 nucleotides are TGTGCCAGCAGCCCGGACAGGCGGGACTATGGCTACACCTTC. This chain joins TRBV7-6 and TRBJ1-2; TRBD1 agrees at 7 bases. The CDR3 is 14 amino acids. With V trimmed by 5 bases and J by 3 bases, 6 bases remained unmatched. Looked up from germline, CDR1 is SGHVS and CDR2 is FNYEAQ.

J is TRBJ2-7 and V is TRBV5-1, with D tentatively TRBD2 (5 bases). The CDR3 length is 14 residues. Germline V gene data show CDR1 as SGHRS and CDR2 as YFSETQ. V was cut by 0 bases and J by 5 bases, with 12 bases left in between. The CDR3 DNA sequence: TGCGCCAGCAGCTTGGAGTCGCTAGCTCACGAGCAGTACTTC. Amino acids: CASSLESLAHEQYF.

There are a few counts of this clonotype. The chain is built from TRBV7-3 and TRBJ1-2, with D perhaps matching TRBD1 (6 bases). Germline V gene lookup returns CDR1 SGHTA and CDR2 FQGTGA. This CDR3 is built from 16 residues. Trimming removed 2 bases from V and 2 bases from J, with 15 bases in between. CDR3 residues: CASSLAGAGGNYGYTF. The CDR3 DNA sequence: TGTGCCAGCAGCTTAGCGGGGGCCGGGGGGAACTATGGCTACACCTTC.

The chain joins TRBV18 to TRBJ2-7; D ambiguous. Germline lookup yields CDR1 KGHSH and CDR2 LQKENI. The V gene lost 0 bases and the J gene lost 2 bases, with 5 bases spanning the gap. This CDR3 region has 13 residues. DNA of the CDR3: TGTGCCAGCTCACCACCCCAGACCTACGAGCAGTACTTC. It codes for CASSPPQTYEQYF.

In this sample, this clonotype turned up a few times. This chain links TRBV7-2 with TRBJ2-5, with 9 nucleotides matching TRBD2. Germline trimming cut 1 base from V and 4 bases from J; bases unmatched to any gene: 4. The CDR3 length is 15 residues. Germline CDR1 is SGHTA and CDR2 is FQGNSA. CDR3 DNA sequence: TGTGCCAGCAGCTTAGGAGTAGCGGGAGCAGAGACCCAGTACTTC. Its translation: CASSLGVAGAETQYF.